These 28 T cell receptor beta chains share one sample of origin, sequenced in a study of graft-versus-host responses after intestinal transplantation. Generated by immunoSEQ multiplex PCR, the TCRdb table keeps only in-frame clones and is missing some. Here the sample spans roughly 30,000 clones, around 85% being singletons. No antigens are known for them. The sequencing here drew on unstimulated CD8+ T cells sorted from spleen or lymph node cells, taken before intestinal transplant. The receptors derive from a human donor who received an intestinal transplant.

This chain connects TRBV7-9 to TRBJ2-3; 9 bases align to TRBD1. V was clipped by 3 bases and J by 5 bases; unmatched bases: 9. The CDR3 spans 16 residues. The germline V gene has CDR1 SEHNR and CDR2 FQNEAQ (reference sequence). The CDR3 DNA follows: TGTGCCAGCAGCTTGGGGACAGGGCCCTCGGGAGATACGCAGTATTTT. Amino acid sequence: CASSLGTGPSGDTQYF.

The chain employs TRBV11-2 and TRBJ2-7, with D possibly TRBD2 on 6 matching bases. Germline V gene sequence: CDR1 SGHAT, CDR2 FQNNGV. The CDR3 is made up of 15 amino acids. V lost 0 bases, J lost 3 bases, and 12 bases lay in between. The CDR3 DNA follows: TGTGCCAGCAGCTTAGATTTCCGGGGGAACTACGAGCAGTACTTC. Translating it yields CASSLDFRGNYEQYF. Combining the CDR3 with reference TRBV11-2 and TRBJ2-7 gives the whole variable domain EAGVAQSPRYKIIEKRQSVAFWCNPISGHATLYWYQQILGQGPKLLIQFQNNGVVDDSQLPKDRFSAERLKGVDSTLKIQPAKLEDSAVYLCASSLDFRGNYEQYFGPGTRLTVT.

The chain uses TRBV27 and TRBJ2-4; a weak D match, TRBD2 (5 bases). The V end lost 5 bases, the J end lost 7 bases, and 15 bases lay between the germline ends. CDR1 and CDR2 (germline): MNHEY, SMNVEV (reference sequence). CDR3 length equals 14 residues. The CDR3 coding sequence is TGTGCCAGCAGTGACGGGGTGTCCGGGAACATTCAGTACTTC. Amino acids: CASSDGVSGNIQYF.

The chain links TRBV15 to TRBJ2-5, with 8 bases lining up with TRBD2. CDR1 and CDR2 from the germline V gene are LNHNV and YYDKDF (reference sequence). The CDR3 is 15 amino acids. The trim removed 0 bases at V and 5 bases at J, leaving 5 bases unmatched. The DNA for the CDR3 is TGTGCCACCAGCAGAGACGGGGGGGCAGTGGAGACCCAGTACTTC. This sequence encodes CATSRDGGAVETQYF.

The J gene is TRBJ2-7, the V gene TRBV7-9; 10 bases agree with TRBD2. Germline values: CDR1 SEHNR, CDR2 FQNEAQ (reference sequence). This CDR3 has 15 residues. Trimming cost V 1 base and J 6 bases; bases outside gene matches: 6. The CDR3 reads CASSLGASGSGEQYF. CDR3 DNA: TGTGCCAGCAGCTTAGGGGCTAGCGGGAGCGGCGAGCAGTACTTC. Based on the CDR3 plus reference TRBV7-9 and TRBJ2-7, the full variable domain is DTGVSQNPRHKITKRGQNVTFRCDPISEHNRLYWYRQTLGQGPEFLTYFQNEAQLEKSRLLSDRFSAERPKGSFSTLEIQRTEQGDSAMYLCASSLGASGSGEQYFGPGTRLTVT.

The chain has TRBV4-2 and TRBJ2-5; D is unresolved. In germline, CDR1 is LGHNA, CDR2 YNFKEQ. CDR3 length: 14 amino acids. The V end lost 1 base, the J end lost 0 bases, and 6 bases lay between the germline ends. The CDR3 DNA reads as TGTGCCAGCAGCCAAGGAGCCAACCAAGAGACCCAGTACTTC. It specifies CASSQGANQETQYF.

This clone ranks as medium-sized (0.01 to 0.1%). The chain employs TRBV5-4 and TRBJ1-5; 8 bases map to TRBD1. The CDR3 spans 16 residues. The V segment lost 1 base and the J segment 6 bases; nucleotides outside the gene matches: 9. In germline, CDR1 is SGHNT, CDR2 YYREEE (reference sequence). CDR3 nucleotides: TGTGCCAGCAGCTTGCTCGGCAGGGGGCTAACTCAGCCCCAGCATTTT. Translation gives CASSLLGRGLTQPQHF.

The rearrangement uses TRBV7-9 and TRBJ2-1, with TRBD2 matching over 9 bases. The CDR3 spans 16 residues. Trimming at V came to 4 bases and at J to 4 bases, leaving 8 bases not matched to a gene. Germline CDR1 reads SEHNR; CDR2 reads FQNEAQ (reference sequence). CDR3 coding DNA: TGTGCCAGCAGCTCGACCCTAGCGGGGTTATACAATGAGCAGTTCTTC. Translation gives CASSSTLAGLYNEQFF.

This clone was detected once. The gene calls are TRBV10-3 and TRBJ1-4, with 11 bases that match TRBD1. This CDR3 has 17 residues. The ends lost 0 bases at V and 8 bases at J; junction bases unmatched: 8. Per the germline V gene, CDR1 is ENHRY and CDR2 is SYGVKD. The CDR3, as DNA: TGTGCCATCAGTGAGTCCTGGACAGGGGGCTTAGAGGAAAAACTGTTTTTT. This sequence encodes CAISESWTGGLEEKLFF.

V is TRBV27 and J is TRBJ2-7; 13 bases match TRBD2. Germline values: CDR1 MNHEY, CDR2 SMNVEV (reference sequence). J gave up 6 bases and V 5 bases, and 7 bases lay outside the gene matches. There are 15 residues in the CDR3. In DNA form, the CDR3 reads TGTGCCAGCAGTCCCGGGACTAGCGGGATAGGCGAGCAGTACTTC. It is translated as CASSPGTSGIGEQYF.

This chain links TRBV7-9 with TRBJ2-3; 7 nucleotides line up with TRBD2. V gave up 7 bases and J gave up 2 bases; unmatched junction bases: 15. This CDR3 has 17 residues. CDR1 is SEHNR and CDR2 is FQNEAQ in the germline V gene (reference sequence). CDR3 amino acids: CASTDPERTSHTDTQYF. For the CDR3, the DNA is TGTGCCAGCACCGACCCTGAGAGGACTAGTCACACAGATACGCAGTATTTT. Looking up the rest from reference TRBV7-9 and TRBJ2-3 gives the full variable domain: DTGVSQNPRHKITKRGQNVTFRCDPISEHNRLYWYRQTLGQGPEFLTYFQNEAQLEKSRLLSDRFSAERPKGSFSTLEIQRTEQGDSAMYLCASTDPERTSHTDTQYFGPGTRLTVL.

The CDR3 DNA sequence: TGCGCCAGCAGCCCCGTTGGTAGCGGGTACGAGCAGTACTTC. Translating gives CASSPVGSGYEQYF. The chain employs TRBV10-1 and TRBJ2-7, with 7 bases lining up with TRBD2. Germline CDR1 is WNHNN and CDR2 is SYGVQD (reference sequence). V shed 6 bases and J 4 bases; nucleotides not matched to a gene: 9. The CDR3 runs to 14 residues.

The V gene is TRBV5-1, the J gene TRBJ1-2, with D maybe TRBD1 (6 bases). Germline CDR1 and CDR2: SGHRS and YFSETQ. Trimming removed 4 bases from V and 5 bases from J, with 15 bases in between. The CDR3 loop spans 14 amino acids. The CDR3 reads CASSPYRDQYGYTF. The CDR3 DNA follows: TGCGCCAGCAGCCCATACAGGGATCAGTATGGCTACACCTTC. The complete variable domain, with remaining parts taken from reference TRBV5-1 and TRBJ1-2, reads KAGVTQTPRYLIKTRGQQVTLSCSPISGHRSVSWYQQTPGQGLQFLFEYFSETQRNKGNFPGRFSGRQFSNSRSEMNVSTLELGDSALYLCASSPYRDQYGYTFGSGTRLTVV.

This clone is medium-sized by share. The V gene is TRBV4-1, the J gene TRBJ2-3, with D hard to call. V lost 0 bases and J lost 1, with 17 bases in between. This CDR3 has 18 residues. Germline CDR1 MGHRA, CDR2 YSYEKL. The CDR3 spells CASSQDLGPPLGTDTQYF. The CDR3 DNA follows: TGCGCCAGCAGCCAAGATTTGGGCCCCCCTCTGGGCACAGATACGCAGTATTTT.

The V gene is TRBV7-9, the J gene TRBJ2-3; 8 positions agree with TRBD2. The CDR3 contains 15 residues. Germline V gene lookup returns CDR1 SEHNR and CDR2 FQNEAQ (reference sequence). After removal of 6 bases from V and 6 bases from J, the junction contained 11 bases not matched to a gene. The CDR3 here is CASRPTSDGGDTQYF. The CDR3 nucleotides read TGTGCCAGCAGGCCGACTAGCGACGGTGGGGATACGCAGTATTTT.

The V and J genes are TRBV20-1 and TRBJ2-7; D is possibly TRBD2 (5 bases). In germline, CDR1 is DFQATT, CDR2 SNEGSKA (reference sequence). This CDR3 comprises 9 residues. The DNA for the CDR3 is TGCAGTGCTCGCAGCGATTGGGAGGTC. Translating gives CSARSDWEV.

V is TRBV10-1 and J is TRBJ2-2; D is possibly TRBD2 (6 bases). Germline values: CDR1 WNHNN, CDR2 SYGVQD (reference sequence). The V and J ends lost 6 bases and 3 bases respectively, with 8 bases between them. The CDR3 contains 13 residues. CDR3 in amino acids: CASSGSYTGELFF. The CDR3 DNA is TGCGCCAGCAGCGGGAGTTACACCGGGGAGCTGTTTTTT.

The CDR3 protein is CSVGGREGRSYNEQFF. CDR3 nucleotides: TGCAGCGTCGGGGGGCGGGAGGGCCGATCCTACAATGAGCAGTTCTTC. This chain links TRBV29-1 with TRBJ2-1, with TRBD2 matching 9 bases. Germline assignment: CDR1 SQVTM and CDR2 ANQGSEA. The J segment lost 1 base and the V segment lost 6 bases, leaving 10 bases of the junction unmatched. The CDR3 has 16 residues.

This clone was recorded once. The V and J genes are TRBV27 and TRBJ2-1, with D unclear. V gave up 2 bases and J gave up 6 bases, with 11 bases separating them. This CDR3 spans 14 amino acids. Germline-derived CDR1 and CDR2 are MNHEY and SMNVEV (reference sequence). In nucleotides, the CDR3 is TGTGCCAGCAGTTTAATTACGGGTATCAATGAGCAGTTCTTC. It is translated as CASSLITGINEQFF.

The chain employs TRBV7-9 and TRBJ2-5; D call uncertain. Germline V gene data show CDR1 as SEHNR and CDR2 as FQNEAQ (reference sequence). V was shortened by 3 bases and J by 7 bases, with 9 bases between the two germline ends. CDR3 size: 12 residues. The CDR3 loop reads CASSFMPTTQYF. The CDR3 bases are TGTGCCAGCAGCTTTATGCCTACGACCCAGTACTTC.

This chain's CDR3 is CASSPVGGSVDTQYF. The CDR3 DNA reads TGTGCCAGCAGCCCGGTCGGTGGGAGTGTAGATACGCAGTATTTT. The chain joins TRBV5-6 to TRBJ2-3; tentative D call: TRBD2 (5 bases). In germline, CDR1 is SGHDT, CDR2 YYEEEE. V lost 4 bases, J lost 5 bases, and 17 bases lay in between. The CDR3 has 15 residues. Variable domain in full (rest from reference TRBV5-6 and TRBJ2-3): DAGVTQSPTHLIKTRGQQVTLRCSPKSGHDTVSWYQQALGQGPQFIFQYYEEEERQRGNFPDRFSGHQFPNYSSELNVNALLLGDSALYLCASSPVGGSVDTQYFGPGTRLTVL.

The chain couples TRBV4-1 to TRBJ2-5, with D perhaps matching TRBD2 (5 bases). The DNA end is a closer match to TRBJ2-7, so the J assignment may be wrong. The CDR3 length is 14 residues. Germline V gives CDR1 MGHRA, CDR2 YSYEKL. The CDR3 loop is CASSQSPRTYEQYF. The DNA of the CDR3 is TGCGCCAGCAGCCAATCCCCCCGGACTTACGAGCAGTACTTC.

This chain joins TRBV9 and TRBJ2-3, with a weak D call TRBD1 (6 bases). Germline values: CDR1 SGDLS, CDR2 YYNGEE. CDR3 length equals 14 residues. Trimming removed 6 bases from V and 3 bases from J, with 14 bases in between. The CDR3 here is CASNPGVRTDTQYF. In DNA, the CDR3 is TGTGCCAGCAATCCAGGGGTTCGAACAGATACGCAGTATTTT.

V usage is TRBV6-5 and J usage is TRBJ2-7; D is undetermined. Germline-derived CDR1 and CDR2 are MNHEY and SVGAGI. This CDR3 has 13 residues. Trimming left V 8 bases short and J 3 bases short, with 14 bases between. The CDR3 protein is CASSRTENYEQYF. In DNA, the CDR3 is TGTGCCAGCTCTCGAACAGAGAACTACGAGCAGTACTTC.

The chain couples TRBV6-1 to TRBJ2-7; the match to TRBD1 covers 8 bases. The J segment lost 0 bases and the V segment lost 5 bases, leaving 6 bases of the junction unmatched. The CDR3 has 15 residues. Germline V lookup: CDR1 MNHNS, CDR2 SASEGT. The CDR3 DNA reads TGTGCCAGCAGTCCCCCAGGGGGCCCCTCCTACGAGCAGTACTTC. This sequence encodes CASSPPGGPSYEQYF.

CDR3 sequence (DNA): TGTGCCAGCAGCTTAATCCCAGGGGGCCATGAGCAGTTCTTC. It translates to CASSLIPGGHEQFF. The V gene is TRBV7-6, the J gene TRBJ2-1, with TRBD1 matching over 8 bases. Germline-derived CDR1 and CDR2 are SGHVS and FNYEAQ. V trimming: 2 bases; J trimming: 8 bases; junction bases outside the gene matches: 5. The CDR3 extends over 14 amino acids.

The chain joins TRBV4-2 to TRBJ2-2; 7 bases are a match to TRBD1. Germline values: CDR1 LGHNA, CDR2 YNFKEQ. The CDR3 has 17 amino acids. V shed 4 bases, J shed 4 bases, and the junction held 12 bases outside the gene matches. CDR3: CASSPPLYRGLTGELFF. CDR3 sequence (DNA): TGTGCCAGCAGCCCGCCCCTGTACAGGGGCCTCACCGGGGAGCTGTTTTTT.

The J gene is TRBJ1-1, the V gene TRBV28, with D perhaps matching TRBD1 (6 bases). Germline V lookup: CDR1 MDHEN, CDR2 SYDVKM. Trimming removed 6 bases at V and 6 bases at J, with 17 bases between. The CDR3 contains 14 residues. The CDR3 is CASRGVPGVAEAFF. The CDR3 DNA sequence: TGTGCCAGCAGGGGAGTACCAGGGGTTGCTGAAGCTTTCTTT.